These 32 T cell receptor beta chains were all obtained from the same sample, sequenced in a study of blood T cell repertoires in COVID-19. Sequencing was performed with immunoSEQ multiplex PCR; in TCRdb, only in-frame clones are kept and a portion is missing. The sample lists around 250,000 clones; around four fifths were seen once. Sequencing input: peripheral blood. The source of these receptors is an elderly man with acute or convalescent COVID-19.

This clone was found a few times. The same CDR3 is also encoded by other DNA sequences in this sample. The chain carries TRBV5-4 and TRBJ2-5; the match to TRBD2 covers 14 bases. The CDR3 covers 16 residues. In germline, CDR1 is SGHNT, CDR2 YYREEE (reference sequence). With V trimmed by 0 bases and J by 2 bases, 0 bases remained unmatched. The CDR3 region is CASSLGLAGGQETQYF. DNA for the CDR3: TGTGCCAGCAGCTTGGGACTAGCGGGGGGGCAAGAGACCCAGTACTTC.

The rearrangement joins TRBV19 to TRBJ2-7; D perhaps matches TRBD1 (6 bases). This CDR3 spans 17 amino acids. Germline V CDR1 and CDR2: LNHDA, SQIVND (reference sequence). Trimming shortened V by 6 bases and J by 2 bases, and 23 bases separated the two germline ends. The CDR3 DNA reads TGTGCCAGTAGGACCGGGACAATGCAACCGGATCCCTACGAGCAGTACTTC. This gives the protein CASRTGTMQPDPYEQYF.

About this clone itself: Distinct nucleotide sequences in the sample also encode this CDR3. The chain links TRBV28 to TRBJ2-3; D may be TRBD2 (6 bases). This CDR3 is 13 amino acids long. Germline CDR1 reads MDHEN; CDR2 reads SYDVKM. The V end was cut by 4 bases, the J end by 1 base, with 6 bases between. The CDR3 DNA reads as TGTGCCAGCAGTTGGGGGGGCACAGATACGCAGTATTTT. Its protein product is CASSWGGTDTQYF.

V gene TRBV28 combines with J gene TRBJ1-1; TRBD1 matches 9 bases. The germline gives CDR1 MDHEN, CDR2 SYDVKM. The CDR3 contains 18 residues. V dropped 5 bases and J dropped 0; count of bases not matched to a gene: 13. CDR3: CASSDPGQGVTLNTEAFF. The CDR3 DNA is TGTGCCAGCAGTGACCCGGGACAGGGAGTCACCTTGAACACTGAAGCTTTCTTT. The full variable domain, with the rest looked up from reference TRBV28 and TRBJ1-1, is DVKVTQSSRYLVKRTGEKVFLECVQDMDHENMFWYRQDPGLGLRLIYFSYDVKMKEKGDIPEGYSVSREKKERFSLILESASTNQTSMYLCASSDPGQGVTLNTEAFFGQGTRLTVV.

The V call is TRBV19, the J call TRBJ1-1, with 10 bases fitting TRBD1. Germline loops: CDR1 LNHDA, CDR2 SQIVND (reference sequence). J lost 2 bases, V lost 4 bases, and 10 bases had no gene match. This CDR3 contains 17 residues. CDR3 protein: CASSTPPTGGSNTEAFF. Written as DNA, the CDR3 is TGTGCCAGTAGTACCCCCCCGACAGGGGGCTCAAACACTGAAGCTTTCTTT.

This clone was seen only once. This chain links TRBV11-2 with TRBJ2-1; no clear D gene. Germline loops: CDR1 SGHAT, CDR2 FQNNGV. This CDR3 is 14 amino acids long. The V gene lost 3 bases and the J gene lost 0 bases, with 6 bases spanning the gap. Here the CDR3 reads CASSLPSSYNEQFF. The CDR3 DNA follows: TGTGCCAGCAGCTTGCCCAGCTCCTACAATGAGCAGTTCTTC.

V usage is TRBV20-1 and J usage is TRBJ2-3; D call uncertain. The CDR3 sequence is 11 residues long. CDR1 is DFQATT and CDR2 is SNEGSKA in the germline V gene (reference sequence). V lost 0 bases to trimming and J lost 10 bases, with 8 bases between them. This CDR3 reads CSARDQVPQYF. The CDR3 DNA is TGCAGTGCTAGAGATCAGGTGCCGCAGTATTTT.

This clone was seen once. The chain employs TRBV27 and TRBJ1-4; D is unclear. Deletions cut 6 bases from V and 6 bases from J, with 11 bases between. The CDR3 consists of 13 residues. From germline, CDR1 is MNHEY and CDR2 SMNVEV (reference sequence). CDR3: CASSRKADEKLFF. The CDR3 nucleotides read TGTGCCAGCAGCCGAAAGGCGGATGAAAAACTGTTTTTT.

Here the CDR3 DNA reads TGTGCCACCAGTGAGCGCCGCACAGGGTTTAGGGCAGTCGAGCAGTACTTC. Its protein product is CATSERRTGFRAVEQYF. V usage is TRBV24-1 and J usage is TRBJ2-7, with a tentative D call TRBD1 (6 bases). The CDR3 has 17 residues. Germline values: CDR1 KGHDR, CDR2 SFDVKD. Deletions cut 4 bases from V and 6 bases from J, with 24 bases between.

The chain uses TRBV6-5 and TRBJ2-1, with TRBD1 matching 7 bases. Germline trimming cut 9 bases from V and 8 bases from J; bases unmatched to any gene: 10. Germline V CDR1 and CDR2: MNHEY, SVGAGI. This CDR3 spans 13 amino acids. CDR3 loop: CASSLLGQDEQFF. The CDR3 DNA sequence: TGTGCCAGTTCTCTCCTCGGACAGGATGAGCAGTTCTTC.

The chain recombines TRBV5-1 with TRBJ2-4, with TRBD2 identical over 12 bases. This CDR3 has 16 residues. Germline V CDR1 and CDR2: SGHRS, YFSETQ. V lost 5 bases, J lost 8 bases, and 11 bases stayed unmatched. In DNA form, the CDR3 reads TGCGCCAGCAGACCGACTAGCGGGAGATGGATATACATTCAGTACTTC. It yields the protein CASRPTSGRWIYIQYF.

J is TRBJ2-1 and V is TRBV3-1 (or the pseudogene TRBV3-2); TRBD2 matches at 11 bases. Germline V gene lookup returns CDR1 LGHDT and CDR2 YNNKEL (reference sequence). The CDR3 length is 21 residues. J gave up 2 bases and V 3 bases, and 18 bases lay outside the gene matches. This chain's CDR3 is CASSQVLTSGREGGTYNEQFF. The CDR3 coding sequence is TGTGCCAGCAGCCAGGTATTAACTAGCGGGAGAGAAGGGGGAACCTACAATGAGCAGTTCTTC.

The chain links TRBV19 to TRBJ1-5; 10 positions match TRBD1. The V and J ends lost 6 bases and 5 bases, in that order; junction bases with no gene match: 4. This CDR3 has 14 amino acids. Germline values: CDR1 LNHDA, CDR2 SQIVND (reference sequence). CDR3 protein: CASRLDRGDQPQHF. CDR3 coding DNA: TGTGCCAGTAGGCTGGACAGGGGGGATCAGCCCCAGCATTTT. Combining the CDR3 with reference TRBV19 and TRBJ1-5 gives the whole variable domain DGGITQSPKYLFRKEGQNVTLSCEQNLNHDAMYWYRQDPGQGLRLIYYSQIVNDFQKGDIAEGYSVSREKKESFPLTVTSAQKNPTAFYLCASRLDRGDQPQHFGDGTRLSIL.

The chain has TRBV4-1 and TRBJ1-4; D is undetermined. The germline V gene encodes CDR1 MGHRA and CDR2 YSYEKL. The CDR3 is made up of 13 amino acids. V lost 6 bases to trimming and J lost 4 bases, with 9 bases between them. The CDR3 DNA is TGCGCCAGCAGTCGACTTCTTAATGAAAAACTGTTTTTT. This gives the protein CASSRLLNEKLFF.

This sequence joins TRBV3-1 (or the pseudogene TRBV3-2) and TRBJ2-5, with a weak D call TRBD2 (7 bases). Germline values: CDR1 LGHDT, CDR2 YNNKEL (reference sequence). The CDR3 has 16 residues. The V end was cut by 2 bases, the J end by 5 bases, with 18 bases between. The CDR3: CASSQWGAGEDETQYF. Here the CDR3 DNA reads TGTGCCAGCAGCCAATGGGGGGCGGGAGAGGATGAGACCCAGTACTTC.

The V gene is TRBV28, the J gene TRBJ1-6; D is perhaps TRBD1 (5 bases). The germline V gene encodes CDR1 MDHEN and CDR2 SYDVKM. CDR3 length: 20 residues. V was cut by 6 bases and J by 0 bases, with 24 bases left in between. CDR3 nucleotides: TGTGCCAGCAGCCCCGTTTGGGGGGGAGAGCGGTCCTCCTATAATTCACCCCTCCACTTT. It specifies CASSPVWGGERSSYNSPLHF. The full variable domain, its missing parts supplied by reference TRBV28 and TRBJ1-6, is DVKVTQSSRYLVKRTGEKVFLECVQDMDHENMFWYRQDPGLGLRLIYFSYDVKMKEKGDIPEGYSVSREKKERFSLILESASTNQTSMYLCASSPVWGGERSSYNSPLHFGNGTRLTVT.

This clone occurred once. The chain joins TRBV4-1 to TRBJ2-3, with TRBD1 matching over 7 bases. The CDR3 length is 17 residues. V was clipped by 1 base and J by 4 bases; unmatched bases: 11. Germline CDR1 reads MGHRA; CDR2 reads YSYEKL. The CDR3 DNA follows: TGCGCCAGCAGCCAAGTAGGGGGCCTAGGGCTTTCAGATACGCAGTATTTT. Its protein product is CASSQVGGLGLSDTQYF.

This chain joins TRBV7-8 and TRBJ2-7; 9 bases fit TRBD1. Germline trimming cut 5 bases from V and 6 bases from J; bases unmatched to any gene: 8. Germline-derived CDR1 and CDR2 are SGHVS and FQNEAQ. This CDR3 contains 14 residues. CDR3: CASSGPGQGSEQYF. The CDR3 region has the DNA TGTGCCAGCAGCGGGCCGGGACAGGGTTCCGAGCAGTACTTC.

This rearrangement joins TRBV5-5 to TRBJ2-3, with TRBD1 matching over 10 bases. The germline V gene encodes CDR1 SGHKS and CDR2 YYEKEE (reference sequence). J lost 3 bases, V lost 4 bases, and 5 bases had no gene match. The CDR3 extends over 15 amino acids. This CDR3 reads CASSRVGQGTDTQYF. CDR3 bases: TGTGCCAGCAGCAGGGTGGGACAGGGGACAGATACGCAGTATTTT.

This chain connects TRBV2 to TRBJ2-1; 8 nucleotides agree with TRBD1. V was clipped by 4 bases and J by 6 bases; unmatched bases: 5. The CDR3 is 14 amino acids. Germline V gene lookup returns CDR1 SNHLY and CDR2 FYNNEI. This CDR3 reads CASSGTGWLNEQFF. In DNA form, the CDR3 reads TGTGCCAGCAGTGGGACAGGGTGGCTCAATGAGCAGTTCTTC.

The rearrangement links TRBV29-1 to TRBJ2-1, with D tentatively TRBD2 (6 bases). Trimming pared 4 bases from V and 7 bases from J, leaving 26 bases between. The CDR3 covers 17 residues. Germline V gene data show CDR1 as SQVTM and CDR2 as ANQGSEA. CDR3 loop: CSVVPIPTSKLENEQFF. DNA for the CDR3: TGCAGCGTTGTCCCCATCCCAACTAGCAAGTTGGAGAATGAGCAGTTCTTC.

This clone appeared a few times. The rearrangement links TRBV27 to TRBJ1-2, with 8 bases fitting TRBD1. Germline loops: CDR1 MNHEY, CDR2 SMNVEV (reference sequence). The CDR3 spans 17 residues. The J segment lost 5 bases and the V segment lost 6 bases, leaving 17 bases of the junction unmatched. DNA of the CDR3: TGTGCCAGCAGACAACACTCCCCCGGACAGGGACTTTATGGCTACACCTTC. Protein: CASRQHSPGQGLYGYTF.

The rearrangement joins TRBV30 to TRBJ1-2; 8 bases align to TRBD1. The germline V gene has CDR1 GTSNPN and CDR2 SVGIG (reference sequence). The CDR3 has 13 amino acids. V trimming: 5 bases; J trimming: 3 bases; junction bases outside the gene matches: 5. CDR3 nucleotide sequence: TGTGCCTGGGCGGACAGGGCGGACTATGGCTACACCTTC. It encodes CAWADRADYGYTF.

This clone has only a few counts. Other DNA sequences in this sample translate to the same CDR3. The chain employs TRBV18 and TRBJ2-7, with 7 bases fitting TRBD2. Germline CDR1 is KGHSH and CDR2 is LQKENI. V lost 3 bases and J lost 3; bases outside the gene matches: 2. The CDR3 sequence is 13 residues long. The CDR3 here is CASSPGGGYEQYF. CDR3 DNA sequence: TGTGCCAGCTCACCTGGCGGGGGCTACGAGCAGTACTTC.

The V gene is TRBV5-4, the J gene TRBJ2-7; D is perhaps TRBD2 (5 bases). Between the trimmed V and J ends, which lost 5 bases and 2 bases, there was a span of 11 bases. This CDR3 region has 13 residues. Looked up from germline, CDR1 is SGHNT and CDR2 is YYREEE (reference sequence). The CDR3, as DNA: TGTGCCAGCAGGTCGACTAATACCTACGAGCAGTACTTC. The encoded protein is CASRSTNTYEQYF.

As regards this clone: At the DNA level, this CDR3 is encoded by other sequences in the same sample as well. The V call is TRBV5-1, the J call TRBJ1-5; D is unresolved. The CDR3 is 14 residues long. Trimming took 0 bases from V and 1 from J, leaving 5 bases between them. Germline V gene lookup returns CDR1 SGHRS and CDR2 YFSETQ. CDR3 in amino acids: CASSLGESNQPQHF. The CDR3 coding sequence is TGCGCCAGCAGCTTGGGTGAGAGCAATCAGCCCCAGCATTTT. The full variable domain, its missing parts supplied by reference TRBV5-1 and TRBJ1-5, is KAGVTQTPRYLIKTRGQQVTLSCSPISGHRSVSWYQQTPGQGLQFLFEYFSETQRNKGNFPGRFSGRQFSNSRSEMNVSTLELGDSALYLCASSLGESNQPQHFGDGTRLSIL.

In this sample, this clone turned up once. The V gene is TRBV5-6, the J gene TRBJ2-7; TRBD2 matches at 9 bases. V lost 2 bases and J lost 3; bases outside the gene matches: 15. The germline V gene has CDR1 SGHDT and CDR2 YYEEEE. CDR3 length: 18 residues. DNA for the CDR3: TGTGCCAGCAGCTTTCCCGGGCGGGGGGGTACGGTAGGCTACGAGCAGTACTTC. Its translation is CASSFPGRGGTVGYEQYF.

This clone occurred once. V usage is TRBV7-2 and J usage is TRBJ2-3; D is ambiguous. V was shortened by 1 base and J by 4 bases, with 9 bases between the two germline ends. There are 14 residues in the CDR3. Germline V CDR1 and CDR2: SGHTA, FQGNSA. The CDR3 DNA sequence: TGTGCCAGCAGCTTAGGGTTATGGCCAGATACGCAGTATTTT. It codes for CASSLGLWPDTQYF.

V and J are TRBV7-2 and TRBJ2-7; D call uncertain. This CDR3 is 14 amino acids long. Germline V gives CDR1 SGHTA, CDR2 FQGNSA. Trimming shortened V by 1 base and J by 4 bases, and 11 bases separated the two germline ends. The CDR3 sequence: CASSLGLADYEQYF. In nucleotides, the CDR3 is TGTGCCAGCAGCTTAGGCCTTGCGGATTACGAGCAGTACTTC.

The gene calls are TRBV3-1 (or the pseudogene TRBV3-2) and TRBJ2-1, with unresolved D. Germline CDR1 reads LGHDT; CDR2 reads YNNKEL (reference sequence). V dropped 0 bases and J dropped 0 bases, with 9 bases sitting between them. The CDR3 runs to 16 residues. CDR3 residues: CASSQDAPSSYNEQFF. CDR3 nucleotide sequence: TGTGCCAGCAGCCAAGATGCCCCGAGCTCCTACAATGAGCAGTTCTTC.

The V and J genes are TRBV7-2 and TRBJ1-1; 11 bases map to TRBD1. The germline gives CDR1 SGHTA, CDR2 FQGNSA. CDR3 length: 15 residues. The V and J ends lost 5 bases and 4 bases, in that order; junction bases with no gene match: 6. The CDR3 reads CASSPTGTGGTEAFF. CDR3 nucleotide sequence: TGTGCCAGCAGCCCAACCGGGACAGGGGGCACTGAAGCTTTCTTT.

The V and J genes are TRBV4-1 and TRBJ2-5, with D perhaps TRBD2 (5 bases). CDR1 is MGHRA and CDR2 is YSYEKL in the germline V gene. V gave up 1 base and J gave up 1 base, with 13 bases separating them. The CDR3 is 16 amino acids. CDR3 sequence: CASSQGLLGGQETQYF. CDR3 nucleotides: TGCGCCAGCAGCCAAGGGTTACTAGGAGGCCAAGAGACCCAGTACTTC.